The sequence of this T cell receptor (beta chain) was determined in a study of PD-L1 blockade in urothelial cancer. Overall study: Patients had been given 0 to 3 earlier chemotherapy regimens.

Produced via immunoSEQ multiplex PCR; TCRdb's table is partial and in-frame only. The sample holds 50,000 to 60,000 clones, 84% seen once. This clone appeared a single time. The CDR3 length is 14 residues. From germline, CDR1 is SGHDT and CDR2 YYEEEE. Trimming took 0 bases from V and 10 from J, leaving 11 bases between them. Each patient's cancer was a locally advanced or metastatic urothelial carcinoma. This chain joins TRBV5-6 and TRBJ1-6, with D perhaps matching TRBD1 (5 bases). The sample consisted of PBMCs, taken around atezolizumab (anti-PD-L1) treatment. This sequence was found in a man aged 35 to 55 with urothelial cancer. The CDR3 here is CASSLVQGRSPLHF. CDR3 bases: TGTGCCAGCAGCTTGGTTCAGGGCAGATCACCCCTCCACTTT. The variable domain in full, completed from reference TRBV5-6 and TRBJ1-6, reads DAGVTQSPTHLIKTRGQQVTLRCSPKSGHDTVSWYQQALGQGPQFIFQYYEEEERQRGNFPDRFSGHQFPNYSSELNVNALLLGDSALYLCASSLVQGRSPLHFGNGTRLTVT.